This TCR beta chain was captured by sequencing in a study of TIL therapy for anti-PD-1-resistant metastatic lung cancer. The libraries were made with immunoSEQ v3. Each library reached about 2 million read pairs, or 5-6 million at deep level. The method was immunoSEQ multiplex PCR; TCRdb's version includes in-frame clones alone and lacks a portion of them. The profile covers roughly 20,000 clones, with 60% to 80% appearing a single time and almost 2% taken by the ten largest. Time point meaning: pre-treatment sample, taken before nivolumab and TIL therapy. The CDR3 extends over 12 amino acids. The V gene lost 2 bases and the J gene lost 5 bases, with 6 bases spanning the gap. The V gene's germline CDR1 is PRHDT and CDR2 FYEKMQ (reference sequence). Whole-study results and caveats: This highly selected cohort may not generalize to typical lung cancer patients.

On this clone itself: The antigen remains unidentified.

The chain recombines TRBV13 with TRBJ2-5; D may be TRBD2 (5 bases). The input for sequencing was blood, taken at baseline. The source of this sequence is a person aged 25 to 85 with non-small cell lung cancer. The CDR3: CASSLPGETQYF. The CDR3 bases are TGTGCCAGCAGCTTACCGGGGGAGACCCAGTACTTC.